This T cell receptor beta chain stems from a study of blood T cell repertoires in COVID-19. About the research overall: Whether acute or convalescent, the COVID-19 samples came from the United States, Italy and Spain.

In Seattle, patients joined the study during active infection and were tracked longitudinally. As handled by the study authors: Amplification of reference gene primers provided the estimated nucleated cell counts. The protocol was immunoSEQ multiplex PCR, while the TCRdb copy is restricted to in-frame clones and leaves out a portion. That table furnishes V, J and clone size, whereas the DNA furnished D and trimming. In the table there are some 31,000 clones, over 70% of which are singletons. Sequenced: peripheral blood. This TCR was sampled from a man between 65 and 85 years old with COVID-19, enrolled during active disease.

The CDR3 bases are TGCGCCAGCACTGCTAACTCTGGGGCCAACGTCCTGACTTTC. This sequence encodes CASTANSGANVLTF. The chain couples TRBV5-1 to TRBJ2-6; no clear D. CDR1 and CDR2 (germline): SGHRS, YFSETQ. V was clipped by 6 bases and J by 0 bases, with 7 bases between them. The CDR3 length is 14 residues.